The rows below give T cell receptor beta chains drawn from one sample of a study of T cells in Graves' hyperthyroidism and ophthalmopathy. TCRdb recomputed calls from the multiplex PCR reads with MiXCR, one row per CDR3 protein. The sample shows 500,000 or so distinct CDR3 sequences, about 16% of them seen only once. The specimen was blood. The receptor set was obtained from a woman in her 30s with Graves' ophthalmopathy. CDR3s include the opening cysteine and the closing phenylalanine or tryptophan. Each record gives: CDR3 DNA, CDR3 protein, V gene, D gene, J gene, clone size. The D gene is left open where the match is weak. The size field is filled for only some rows; it gives once, few, many or a size class.

cdr3_nt: TGTGCCACCACGACAGGCGGGAATTCACCCCTCCACTTT; cdr3_aa: CATTTGGNSPLHF; v_call: TRBV12-3/TRBV12-4; d_call: NA; j_call: TRBJ1-6; clone_size: NA
cdr3_nt: TGTGCCAGCAGTGTAGAGACCCTAATGGTAGCTTTCTTT; cdr3_aa: CASSVETLMVAFF; v_call: TRBV2; d_call: NA; j_call: TRBJ1-1; clone_size: many
cdr3_nt: TGTGCCAGCAGTCCCATCCAGCGGTCCTACGAGCAGTACTTC; cdr3_aa: CASSPIQRSYEQYF; v_call: TRBV28; d_call: NA; j_call: TRBJ2-7; clone_size: many
cdr3_nt: TGTGCCTGGAGTGCCCTTAGGGTCTACACCTTC; cdr3_aa: CAWSALRVYTF; v_call: TRBV30; d_call: NA; j_call: TRBJ1-2; clone_size: few
cdr3_nt: TGTGCCAGCGCGGTACCAAACACTGAAGCTTTCTTT; cdr3_aa: CASAVPNTEAFF; v_call: TRBV28; d_call: NA; j_call: TRBJ1-1; clone_size: NA
cdr3_nt: TGTGCCAGCAGCCAAGACTCCTCCCCGAAAGACGAGCAGTACTTC; cdr3_aa: CASSQDSSPKDEQYF; v_call: TRBV7-9; d_call: NA; j_call: TRBJ2-7; clone_size: NA
cdr3_nt: TGCAGTATTTACGGGGTCAAGGGTACCGGGGAGCTGTTTTTT; cdr3_aa: CSIYGVKGTGELFF; v_call: TRBV20-1; d_call: NA; j_call: TRBJ2-2; clone_size: NA
cdr3_nt: TGTGCCAGCAGTTTCCGCCAGGGAAACTATGGCTACACCTTC; cdr3_aa: CASSFRQGNYGYTF; v_call: TRBV28; d_call: NA; j_call: TRBJ1-2; clone_size: NA
cdr3_nt: TGCAGCGTTGCTCTAGCGGGAGGTGAGGTAGATACGCAGTATTTT; cdr3_aa: CSVALAGGEVDTQYF; v_call: TRBV29-1; d_call: TRBD2; j_call: TRBJ2-3; clone_size: NA
cdr3_nt: TGTGCCAGTAGTACCCCTGGACAGGGAATAATCAAGCCCCAGCATTTT; cdr3_aa: CASSTPGQGIIKPQHF; v_call: TRBV19; d_call: TRBD1; j_call: TRBJ1-5; clone_size: few
cdr3_nt: TGTGCCAGCAGGTCCCTAAACAATGAGCAGTTCTTC; cdr3_aa: CASRSLNNEQFF; v_call: TRBV7-2; d_call: NA; j_call: TRBJ2-1; clone_size: few